The clone carrying this T cell receptor (beta chain) has more than one count but fewer than ten. In TCRdb, the 5' RACE reads were re-called with MiXCR into one record per CDR3 protein. The table shows roughly 56,000 distinct CDR3 sequences, with about 10% occurring only once. The V gene end was trimmed by 0 bases and the J gene end by 9 bases; junction bases not matched to a gene: 6. Germline V gene data show CDR1 as SGHRS and CDR2 as YFSETQ. The CDR3 is made up of 14 amino acids. The sample comes from a study of early T cells in non-severe SARS-CoV-2 infection. The chain combines TRBV5-1 with TRBJ2-1; TRBD1 agrees at 7 bases. Sequencing used whole blood. The TCR was taken from an adult who was a healthcare worker with PCR-confirmed SARS-CoV-2 infection or an uninfected control (not recorded which). CDR3 nucleotide sequence: TGCGCCAGCAGCTTGGGACAGGGCGTGGGTGAGCAGTTCTTC. Its protein product is CASSLGQGVGEQFF. Complete variable domain (other parts from reference TRBV5-1 and TRBJ2-1): KAGVTQTPRYLIKTRGQQVTLSCSPISGHRSVSWYQQTPGQGLQFLFEYFSETQRNKGNFPGRFSGRQFSNSRSEMNVSTLELGDSALYLCASSLGQGVGEQFFGPGTRLTVL.